This T cell receptor (beta chain) derives from a study of vaccination effects on CD4 cells after COVID-19. Study overall: A median of 72 days separated the second dose and sampling.

Study-wide results and limits: The study found marked clonal contraction of infection- and vaccine-induced clones late after vaccination.

Trimming shortened V by 4 bases and J by 7 bases, and 7 bases separated the two germline ends. The CDR3 has 11 amino acids. The germline V gene encodes CDR1 MNHEY and CDR2 SVGEGT. ViraFEST used viral peptide pools to expand antigen-specific CD4+ T cells before sequencing. Following an approximately ten-day culture, CD4+ T cells were purified. The participants, recipients of two vaccine doses, got either BNT162b2 or mRNA-1273. Assay: immunoSEQ multiplex PCR; the TCRdb copy retains only in-frame clones and omits some. The top ten clones hold roughly 9.2% of a sample with around 16,000 clones, just under 70% of them seen once. Regarding this clone: Its specificity is not known.

The source was CD4+ T cells from PBMCs cultured with SARS-CoV-2 spike peptides, collected after COVID-19 vaccination. V and J are TRBV6-2 or TRBV6-3 and TRBJ2-5; D perhaps matches TRBD2 (5 bases). The TCR sequence derives from a human donor who received a COVID-19 vaccine. As DNA, the CDR3 is TGTGCCAGCAGTTCCGCGGGGACCCAGTACTTC. This translates into CASSSAGTQYF.